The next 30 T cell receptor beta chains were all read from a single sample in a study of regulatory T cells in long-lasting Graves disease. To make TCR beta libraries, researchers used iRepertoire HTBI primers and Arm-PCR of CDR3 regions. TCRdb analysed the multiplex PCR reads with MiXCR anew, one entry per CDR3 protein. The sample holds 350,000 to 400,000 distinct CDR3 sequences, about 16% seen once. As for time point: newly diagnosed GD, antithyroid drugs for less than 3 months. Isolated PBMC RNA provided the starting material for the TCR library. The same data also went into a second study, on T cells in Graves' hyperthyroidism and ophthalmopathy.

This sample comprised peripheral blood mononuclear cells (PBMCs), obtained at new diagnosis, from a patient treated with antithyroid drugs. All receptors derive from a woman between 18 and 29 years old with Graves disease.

The CDR3 sequence: CATTTPAVLTQYF. CDR3 DNA: TGTGCCACTACGACCCCGGCGGTTCTTACGCAGTATTTT. The V gene is TRBV6-1, the J gene TRBJ2-3; no clear D gene. The germline CDR1 and CDR2 sequences are MNHNS and SASEGT. Trimming removed 10 bases from V and 8 bases from J, with 19 bases in between. The CDR3 is 13 residues long.

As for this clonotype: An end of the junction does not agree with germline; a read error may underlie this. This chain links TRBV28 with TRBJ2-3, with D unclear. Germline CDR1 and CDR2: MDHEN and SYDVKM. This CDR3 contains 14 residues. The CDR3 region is CASSPDLPTDMQYF. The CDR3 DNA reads TGTGCCAGCAGTCCCGACTTACCCACAGATATGCAGTATTTT. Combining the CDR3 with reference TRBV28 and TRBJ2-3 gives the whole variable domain DVKVTQSSRYLVKRTGEKVFLECVQDMDHENMFWYRQDPGLGLRLIYFSYDVKMKEKGDIPEGYSVSREKKERFSLILESASTNQTSMYLCASSPDLPTDMQYFGPGTRLTVL.

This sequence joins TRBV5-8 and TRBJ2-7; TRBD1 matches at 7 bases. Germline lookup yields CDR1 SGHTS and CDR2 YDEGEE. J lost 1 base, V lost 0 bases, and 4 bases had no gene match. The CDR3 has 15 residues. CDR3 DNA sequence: TGTGCCAGCAGCTTGGGACCGGACAGGTCCTACGAGCAGTACTTC. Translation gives CASSLGPDRSYEQYF.

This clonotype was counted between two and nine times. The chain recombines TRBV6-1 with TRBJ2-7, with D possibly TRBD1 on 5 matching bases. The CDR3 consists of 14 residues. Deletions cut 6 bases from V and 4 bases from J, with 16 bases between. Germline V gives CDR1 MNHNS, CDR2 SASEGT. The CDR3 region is CASSPTAGKYEQYF. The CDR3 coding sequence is TGTGCCAGCAGCCCGACGGCAGGGAAATACGAGCAGTACTTC.

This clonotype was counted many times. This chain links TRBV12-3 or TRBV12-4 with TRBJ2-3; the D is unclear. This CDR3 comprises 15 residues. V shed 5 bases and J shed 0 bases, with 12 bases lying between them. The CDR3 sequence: CASSPDGSSTDTQYF. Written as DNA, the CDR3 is TGTGCCAGCAGTCCAGACGGTTCTAGCACAGATACGCAGTATTTT.

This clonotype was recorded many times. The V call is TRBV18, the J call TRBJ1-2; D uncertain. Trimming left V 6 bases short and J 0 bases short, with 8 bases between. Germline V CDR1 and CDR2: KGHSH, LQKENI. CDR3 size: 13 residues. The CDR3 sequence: CASSMGSNYGYTF. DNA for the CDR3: TGTGCCAGCTCTATGGGATCTAACTATGGCTACACCTTC.

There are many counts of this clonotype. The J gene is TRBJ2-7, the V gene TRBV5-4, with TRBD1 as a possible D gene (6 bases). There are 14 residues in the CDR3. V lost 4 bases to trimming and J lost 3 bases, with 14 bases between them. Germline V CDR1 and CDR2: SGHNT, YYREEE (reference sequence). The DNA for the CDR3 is TGTGCCAGCAGCCAAGCCGGACAGAACTACGAGCAGTACTTC. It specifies CASSQAGQNYEQYF.

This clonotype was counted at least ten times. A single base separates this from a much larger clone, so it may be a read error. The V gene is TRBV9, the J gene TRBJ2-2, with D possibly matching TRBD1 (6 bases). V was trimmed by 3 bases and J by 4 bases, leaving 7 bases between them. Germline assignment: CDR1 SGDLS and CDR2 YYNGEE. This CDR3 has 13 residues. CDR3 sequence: CASSDRVTGELFF. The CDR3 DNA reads TGTGCCAGCAGCGACAGGGTCACCGGGGAGCTGTTTTTT.

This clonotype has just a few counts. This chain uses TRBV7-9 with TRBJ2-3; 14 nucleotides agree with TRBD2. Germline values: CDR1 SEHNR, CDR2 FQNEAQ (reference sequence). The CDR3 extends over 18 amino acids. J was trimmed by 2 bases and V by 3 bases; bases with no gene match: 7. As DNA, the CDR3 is TGTGCCAGCAGCTTCTATAGACTAGCGGGGGGGGCCACAGATACGCAGTATTTT. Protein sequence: CASSFYRLAGGATDTQYF.

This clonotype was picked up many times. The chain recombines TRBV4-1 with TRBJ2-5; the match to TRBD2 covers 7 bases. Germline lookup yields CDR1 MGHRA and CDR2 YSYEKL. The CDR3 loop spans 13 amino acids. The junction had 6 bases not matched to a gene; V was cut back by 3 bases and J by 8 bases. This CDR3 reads CASSQGTIGTQYF. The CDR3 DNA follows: TGCGCCAGCAGCCAGGGGACTATTGGAACCCAGTACTTC.

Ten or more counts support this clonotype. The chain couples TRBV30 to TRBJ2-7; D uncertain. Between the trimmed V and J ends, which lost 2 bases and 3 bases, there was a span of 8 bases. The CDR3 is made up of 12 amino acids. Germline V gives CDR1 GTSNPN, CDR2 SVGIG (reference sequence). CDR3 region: CAWSRPGYEQYF. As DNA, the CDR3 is TGTGCCTGGAGTCGGCCTGGCTACGAGCAGTACTTC. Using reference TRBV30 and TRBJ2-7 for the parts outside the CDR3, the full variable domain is SQTIHQWPATLVQPVGSPLSLECTVEGTSNPNLYWYRQAAGRGLQLLFYSVGIGQISSEVPQNLSASRPQDRQFILSSKKLLLSDSGFYLCAWSRPGYEQYFGPGTRLTVT.

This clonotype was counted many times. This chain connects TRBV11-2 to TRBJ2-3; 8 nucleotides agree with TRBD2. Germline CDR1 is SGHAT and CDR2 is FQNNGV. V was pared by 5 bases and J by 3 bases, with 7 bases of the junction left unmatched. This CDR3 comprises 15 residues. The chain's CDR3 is CASSHGLAKTDTQYF. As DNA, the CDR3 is TGTGCCAGCAGCCACGGACTAGCAAAGACAGATACGCAGTATTTT.

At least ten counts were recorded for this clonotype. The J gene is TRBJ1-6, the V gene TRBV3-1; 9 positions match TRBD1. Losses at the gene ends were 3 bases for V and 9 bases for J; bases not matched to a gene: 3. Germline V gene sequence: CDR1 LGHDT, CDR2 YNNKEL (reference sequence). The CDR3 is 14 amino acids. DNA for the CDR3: TGTGCCAGCAGCCAGGGACAGGGCTTTTCACCCCTCCACTTT. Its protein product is CASSQGQGFSPLHF.

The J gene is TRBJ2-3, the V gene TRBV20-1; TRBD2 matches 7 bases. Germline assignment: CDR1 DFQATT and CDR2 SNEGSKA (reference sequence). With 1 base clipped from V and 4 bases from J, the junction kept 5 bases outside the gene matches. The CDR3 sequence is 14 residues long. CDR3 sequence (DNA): TGCAGTGCTAGAGGCCCAGCGGGATCAGATACGCAGTATTTT. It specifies CSARGPAGSDTQYF.

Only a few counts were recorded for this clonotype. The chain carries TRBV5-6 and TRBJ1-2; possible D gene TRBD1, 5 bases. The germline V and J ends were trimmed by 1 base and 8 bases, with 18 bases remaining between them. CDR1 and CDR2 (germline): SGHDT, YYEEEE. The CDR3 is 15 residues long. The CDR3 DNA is TGTGCCAGCAGCTTGAGCAGGGCTCGTCTCGAGGGCTACACCTTC. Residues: CASSLSRARLEGYTF. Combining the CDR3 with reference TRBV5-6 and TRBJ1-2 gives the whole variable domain DAGVTQSPTHLIKTRGQQVTLRCSPKSGHDTVSWYQQALGQGPQFIFQYYEEEERQRGNFPDRFSGHQFPNYSSELNVNALLLGDSALYLCASSLSRARLEGYTFGSGTRLTVV.

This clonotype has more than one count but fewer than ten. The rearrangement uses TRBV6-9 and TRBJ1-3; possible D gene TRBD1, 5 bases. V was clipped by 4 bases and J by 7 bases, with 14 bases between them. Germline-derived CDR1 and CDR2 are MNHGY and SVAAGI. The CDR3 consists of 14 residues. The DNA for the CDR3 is TGTGCCAGCAGTTCGACGGTTGGGGGGAACACCATATATTTT. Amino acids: CASSSTVGGNTIYF.

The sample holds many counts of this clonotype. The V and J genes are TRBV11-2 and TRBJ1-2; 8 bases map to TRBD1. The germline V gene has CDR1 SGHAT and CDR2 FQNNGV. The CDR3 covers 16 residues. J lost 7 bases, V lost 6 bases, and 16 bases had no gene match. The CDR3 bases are TGTGCCAGCAGTACGACAGGGGTTTACCTTGGCAGTGGCTACACCTTC. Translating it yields CASSTTGVYLGSGYTF.

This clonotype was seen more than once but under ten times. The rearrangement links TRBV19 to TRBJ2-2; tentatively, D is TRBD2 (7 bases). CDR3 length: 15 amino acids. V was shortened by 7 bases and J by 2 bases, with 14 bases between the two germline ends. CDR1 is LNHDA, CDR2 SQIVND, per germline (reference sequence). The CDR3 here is CASTPGGGNTGELFF. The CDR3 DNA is TGTGCCAGTACTCCAGGCGGGGGCAACACCGGGGAGCTGTTTTTT.

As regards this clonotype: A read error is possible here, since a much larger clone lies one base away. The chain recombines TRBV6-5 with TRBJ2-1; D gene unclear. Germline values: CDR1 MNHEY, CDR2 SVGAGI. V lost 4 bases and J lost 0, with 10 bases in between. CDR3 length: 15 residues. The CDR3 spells CASSCISSSYNEQFF. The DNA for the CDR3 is TGTGCCAGCAGTTGCATCAGTAGCTCCTACAATGAGCAGTTCTTC.

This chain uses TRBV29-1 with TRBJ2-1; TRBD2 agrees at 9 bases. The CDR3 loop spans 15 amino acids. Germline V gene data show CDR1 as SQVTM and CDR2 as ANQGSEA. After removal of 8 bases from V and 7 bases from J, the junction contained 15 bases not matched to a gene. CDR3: CSFGLGLAGSNEQFF. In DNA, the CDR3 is TGCAGCTTCGGGCTGGGGCTAGCGGGATCGAATGAGCAGTTCTTC.

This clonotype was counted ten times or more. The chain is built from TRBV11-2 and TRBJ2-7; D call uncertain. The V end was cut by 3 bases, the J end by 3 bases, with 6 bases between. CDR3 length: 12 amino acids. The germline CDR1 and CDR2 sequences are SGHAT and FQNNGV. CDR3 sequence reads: CASSFADYEQYF. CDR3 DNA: TGTGCCAGCAGCTTCGCGGACTACGAGCAGTACTTC.

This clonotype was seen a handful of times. CDR3 amino acids: CASRRTAHNEKLFF. As DNA, the CDR3 is TGTGCCAGCAGAAGGACGGCCCATAATGAAAAACTGTTTTTT. The rearrangement joins TRBV6-2 or TRBV6-3 to TRBJ1-4; D unclear. The V end was cut by 6 bases, the J end by 4 bases, with 12 bases between. Germline V gives CDR1 MNHEY, CDR2 SVGEGT. The CDR3 length is 14 residues.

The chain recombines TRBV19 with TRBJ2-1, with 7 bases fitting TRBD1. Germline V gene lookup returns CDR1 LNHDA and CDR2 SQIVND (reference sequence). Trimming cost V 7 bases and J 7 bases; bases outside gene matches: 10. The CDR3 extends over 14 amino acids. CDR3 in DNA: TGTGCCAGTAAGAACAGGGGAATGTTTAATGAGCAGTTCTTC. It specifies CASKNRGMFNEQFF.

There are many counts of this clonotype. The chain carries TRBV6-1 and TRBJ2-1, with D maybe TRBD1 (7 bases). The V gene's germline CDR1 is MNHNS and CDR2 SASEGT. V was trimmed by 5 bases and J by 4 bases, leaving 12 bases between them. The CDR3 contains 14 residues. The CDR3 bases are TGTGCCAGCAGTCGCGGGACAGAGTACAATGAGCAGTTCTTC. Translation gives CASSRGTEYNEQFF.

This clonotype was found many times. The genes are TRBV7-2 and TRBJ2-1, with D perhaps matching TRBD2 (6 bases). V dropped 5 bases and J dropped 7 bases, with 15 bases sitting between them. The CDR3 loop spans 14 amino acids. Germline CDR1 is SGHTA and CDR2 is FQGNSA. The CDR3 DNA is TGTGCCAGCAGCCGTAGCGGCCTGGGGAATGAGCAGTTCTTC. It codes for CASSRSGLGNEQFF.

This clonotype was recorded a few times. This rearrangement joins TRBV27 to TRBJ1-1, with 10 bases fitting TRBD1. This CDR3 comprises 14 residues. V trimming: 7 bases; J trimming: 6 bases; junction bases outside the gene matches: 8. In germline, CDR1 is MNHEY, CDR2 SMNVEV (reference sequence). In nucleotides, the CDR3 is TGTGCCAGCACGACAGGGGGCCTTCCCGCTGAAGCTTTCTTT. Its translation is CASTTGGLPAEAFF.

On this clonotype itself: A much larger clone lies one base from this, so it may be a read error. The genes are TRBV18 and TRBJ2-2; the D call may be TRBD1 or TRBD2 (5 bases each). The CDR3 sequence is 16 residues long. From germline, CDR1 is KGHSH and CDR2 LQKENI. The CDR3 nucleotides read TGTGCCAGCTCACCTCGCACAGGTTCCAACACCGGGGAGCGGTTTTTT. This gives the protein CASSPRTGSNTGERFF.

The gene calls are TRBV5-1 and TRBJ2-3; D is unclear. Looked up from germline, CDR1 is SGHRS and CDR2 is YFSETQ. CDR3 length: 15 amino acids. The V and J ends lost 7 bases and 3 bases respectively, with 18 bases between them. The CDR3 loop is CASCSTPARTDTQYF. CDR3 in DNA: TGCGCCAGCTGCTCGACACCCGCGAGGACAGATACGCAGTATTTT.

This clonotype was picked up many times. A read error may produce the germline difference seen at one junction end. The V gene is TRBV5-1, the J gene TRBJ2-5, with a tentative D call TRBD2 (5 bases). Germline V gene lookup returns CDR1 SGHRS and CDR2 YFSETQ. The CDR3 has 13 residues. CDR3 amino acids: CASSLHGEKTQYF. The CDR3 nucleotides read TGTGCCAGCAGCTTACACGGGGAAAAGACCCAGTACTTC.

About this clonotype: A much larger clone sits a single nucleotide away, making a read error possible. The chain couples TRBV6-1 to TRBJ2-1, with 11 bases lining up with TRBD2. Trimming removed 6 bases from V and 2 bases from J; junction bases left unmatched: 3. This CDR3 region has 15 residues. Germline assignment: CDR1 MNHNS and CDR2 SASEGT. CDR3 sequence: CASSRLAGTYNEQFF. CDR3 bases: TGTGCCAGCAGCAGACTAGCGGGGACCTACAATGAGCAGTTCTTC.